The subject of this entry is one T cell receptor (beta chain). Its antigen is unidentified. The data were taken from a study of T cell responses to AZD1222 COVID-19 vaccine. The study, taken as a whole, reports: Among AZD1222 vaccinees, only 5 to 7 were seropositive at baseline. The donors showed a predominance of white British ancestry and of females, with possible underestimation of clonal diversity. No day 14 peak samples; only post-peak repertoires were characterized. Vaccination with two AZD1222 doses was followed by a rise in Spike-specific TCR breadth and depth.

TCRdb's copy holds only in-frame clones and misses some; the assay was immunoSEQ multiplex PCR. The sample carries around 160,000 clones, about 93% recorded once. This TCR came from an adult in good health. The sample was peripheral blood, taken on day 0 of MenACWY control vaccination.

The CDR3 loop is CASSLDRGQRFFYNEQFF. In DNA, the CDR3 is TGCGCCAGCAGCTTGGATAGGGGACAGCGCTTCTTCTACAATGAGCAGTTCTTC. The V call is TRBV5-1, the J call TRBJ2-1; TRBD1 aligns across 7 bases. The ends lost 0 bases at V and 3 bases at J; junction bases unmatched: 12. This CDR3 has 18 amino acids. Germline CDR1 reads SGHRS; CDR2 reads YFSETQ.